The 19 T cell receptor beta chains below were found in one sample sequenced in a study of Ad26.COV2.S vaccination and SARS-CoV-2 variants. TCRdb's copy holds only in-frame clones and misses some; the assay was immunoSEQ multiplex PCR. Here the sample spans more than 150,000 clones, around 85% being singletons. This specimen consisted of peripheral blood, obtained after recovery from COVID-19. The receptors here all came from a human donor who had recovered from COVID-19.

The chain carries TRBV6-5 and TRBJ1-4; D gene uncertain. This CDR3 is 14 amino acids long. Trimming left V 5 bases short and J 5 bases short, with 12 bases between. In germline, CDR1 is MNHEY, CDR2 SVGAGI. The CDR3 DNA is TGTGCCAGCAGTCCTCAAGTGAGGAATGAAAAACTGTTTTTT. It codes for CASSPQVRNEKLFF.

The chain employs TRBV11-1 and TRBJ1-6; D call uncertain. The CDR3 spans 14 residues. Germline V gene lookup returns CDR1 SGHAT and CDR2 FQDESV (reference sequence). The germline V and J ends were trimmed by 3 bases and 9 bases, with 12 bases remaining between them. For the CDR3, the DNA is TGTGCCAGCAGCTTCACGGGCCTTAGTTCACCCCTCCACTTT. Translation gives CASSFTGLSSPLHF.

The chain has TRBV6-1 and TRBJ2-5, with a tentative D call TRBD2 (6 bases). Trimming took off 5 bases at V and 4 bases at J, with 17 bases between the two ends. The CDR3 is 15 amino acids. Germline loops: CDR1 MNHNS, CDR2 SASEGT. The CDR3 nucleotides are TGTGCCAGCAGTCACCCGGGACTCGTGAGAGAGACCCAGTACTTC. This encodes CASSHPGLVRETQYF.

The chain combines TRBV5-1 with TRBJ2-2; D gene ambiguous. Trimming pared 0 bases from V and 5 bases from J, leaving 11 bases between. Germline CDR1 SGHRS, CDR2 YFSETQ. CDR3 size: 15 residues. CDR3 sequence reads: CASSLARGGTGELFF. Here the CDR3 DNA reads TGCGCCAGCAGCTTGGCCCGTGGTGGGACCGGGGAGCTGTTTTTT.

V usage is TRBV3-1 (or the pseudogene TRBV3-2) and J usage is TRBJ2-3, with TRBD2 matching 8 bases. Germline trimming cut 1 base from V and 6 bases from J; bases unmatched to any gene: 9. The CDR3 length is 16 residues. Germline CDR1 and CDR2: LGHDT and YNNKEL (reference sequence). Written as DNA, the CDR3 is TGTGCCAGCAGCCAAGCGGCGGGGGGCAGAACGGATACGCAGTATTTT. This sequence encodes CASSQAAGGRTDTQYF.

The CDR3 nucleotides are TGTGCCAGCAGTTTCTCGGGGAAAAGTATCTACGAGCAGTACTTC. Encoded protein: CASSFSGKSIYEQYF. The chain links TRBV28 to TRBJ2-7, with D possibly being TRBD2 (5 bases). This CDR3 contains 15 residues. Per germline, CDR1 MDHEN and CDR2 SYDVKM. V gave up 3 bases and J gave up 3 bases, with 15 bases separating them. The variable domain in full, completed from reference TRBV28 and TRBJ2-7, reads DVKVTQSSRYLVKRTGEKVFLECVQDMDHENMFWYRQDPGLGLRLIYFSYDVKMKEKGDIPEGYSVSREKKERFSLILESASTNQTSMYLCASSFSGKSIYEQYFGPGTRLTVT.

DNA of the CDR3: TGTGCTAGTGGTTTGGGGGGCGTCTTAGGCTACACCTTC. Protein: CASGLGGVLGYTF. The genes are TRBV12-5 and TRBJ1-2, with a possible D match to TRBD1 (5 bases). In germline, CDR1 is LGHNT, CDR2 FRNRAP. This CDR3 spans 13 amino acids. The V gene lost 1 base and the J gene lost 8 bases, with 11 bases spanning the gap.

CDR3 sequence: CASSPWTGGGETQYF. Written as DNA, the CDR3 is TGTGCCAGCAGTCCCTGGACAGGCGGAGGAGAGACCCAGTACTTC. The chain employs TRBV28 and TRBJ2-5; TRBD1 matches 7 bases. From germline, CDR1 is MDHEN and CDR2 SYDVKM. The CDR3 has 15 amino acids. With V trimmed by 5 bases and J by 4 bases, 10 bases remained unmatched.

The rearrangement links TRBV6-5 to TRBJ1-5, with 9 bases fitting TRBD1. Germline V gives CDR1 MNHEY, CDR2 SVGAGI. This CDR3 is 15 amino acids long. After removal of 4 bases from V and 6 bases from J, the junction contained 7 bases not matched to a gene. This CDR3 is CASSWEQGAGQPQHF. CDR3 DNA sequence: TGTGCCAGCAGTTGGGAACAGGGGGCGGGTCAGCCCCAGCATTTT.

This chain joins TRBV5-1 and TRBJ1-2; 8 bases fit TRBD1. V dropped 6 bases and J dropped 7; count of bases not matched to a gene: 17. The CDR3 sequence is 16 residues long. Germline V gives CDR1 SGHRS, CDR2 YFSETQ. CDR3 in DNA: TGCGCCAGCACTCCGGGACAGGAAGGAGGATATGGTGGCTACACCTTC. It specifies CASTPGQEGGYGGYTF.

V usage is TRBV6-5 and J usage is TRBJ2-1; 9 bases line up with TRBD2. The germline gives CDR1 MNHEY, CDR2 SVGAGI. V was pared by 7 bases and J by 2 bases, with 6 bases of the junction left unmatched. The CDR3 extends over 15 amino acids. CDR3 protein: CASTYSGGAYNEQFF. CDR3 nucleotide sequence: TGTGCCAGCACATATAGCGGGGGCGCCTACAATGAGCAGTTCTTC.

The V gene is TRBV19, the J gene TRBJ1-5; D ambiguous. The CDR3 is 16 amino acids. From germline, CDR1 is LNHDA and CDR2 SQIVND (reference sequence). The V and J ends lost 0 bases and 2 bases respectively, with 11 bases between them. The CDR3 DNA sequence: TGTGCCAGTAGTATAGATTACAGCGCGCGCAATCAGCCCCAGCATTTT. It is translated as CASSIDYSARNQPQHF.

The chain employs TRBV7-9 and TRBJ2-5, with 13 positions matching TRBD2. Germline V gives CDR1 SEHNR, CDR2 FQNEAQ (reference sequence). With 5 bases clipped from V and 5 bases from J, the junction kept 5 bases outside the gene matches. This CDR3 spans 15 amino acids. CDR3 region: CASSRLAGGRETQYF. The CDR3 DNA follows: TGTGCCAGCAGCCGACTAGCGGGAGGTAGGGAGACCCAGTACTTC.

The V call is TRBV29-1, the J call TRBJ1-1; unclear D gene. The CDR3 spans 9 residues. CDR1 and CDR2 (germline): SQVTM, ANQGSEA. V was shortened by 3 bases and J by 11 bases, with 7 bases between the two germline ends. In nucleotides, the CDR3 is TGCAGCGTTGACAACGGGGCTTTCTTT. Its translation: CSVDNGAFF.

The genes are TRBV10-3 and TRBJ1-1, with a possible D match to TRBD1 (6 bases). CDR1 and CDR2 from the germline V gene are ENHRY and SYGVKD. Trimming stripped 6 bases from V and 5 bases from J, with 10 bases between. This CDR3 region has 12 residues. CDR3: CAIRGGGTEAFF. For the CDR3, the DNA is TGTGCCATCAGAGGGGGGGGGACTGAAGCTTTCTTT.

The rearrangement joins TRBV4-1 to TRBJ2-1; 8 bases match TRBD2. Germline trimming cut 0 bases from V and 1 base from J; bases unmatched to any gene: 5. Germline assignment: CDR1 MGHRA and CDR2 YSYEKL. The CDR3 consists of 17 residues. The CDR3 sequence is CASSQDQGGGSYNEQFF. In DNA form, the CDR3 reads TGCGCCAGCAGCCAAGATCAGGGCGGGGGGTCCTACAATGAGCAGTTCTTC.

The chain links TRBV10-3 to TRBJ1-6; TRBD1 agrees at 7 bases. The CDR3 has 16 residues. The V segment lost 2 bases and the J segment 7 bases; nucleotides outside the gene matches: 8. CDR1 is ENHRY and CDR2 is SYGVKD in the germline V gene. The CDR3 nucleotides read TGTGCCATCAGTGAGACGAAGGGACAGAGGAATTCACCCCTCCACTTT. It encodes CAISETKGQRNSPLHF.

The gene calls are TRBV10-2 and TRBJ2-5; D is ambiguous. CDR3 length: 13 amino acids. The germline V and J ends were trimmed by 5 bases and 1 base, with 8 bases remaining between them. CDR1 and CDR2 (germline): WSHSY, SAAADI. The CDR3 is CASSILPQETQYF. CDR3 sequence (DNA): TGCGCCAGCAGTATCTTACCCCAAGAGACCCAGTACTTC.

This clone occurred once. The V call is TRBV28, the J call TRBJ2-2, with TRBD2 matching 7 bases. Germline CDR1 and CDR2: MDHEN and SYDVKM. J lost 4 bases, V lost 3 bases, and 11 bases had no gene match. This CDR3 is built from 17 residues. DNA of the CDR3: TGTGCCAGCAGTTTGGGGGAGGGTATTGGTGGCACCGGGGAGCTGTTTTTT. As protein: CASSLGEGIGGTGELFF.